These 19 T cell receptor beta chains were all obtained from the same sample, sequenced in a study of T cell responses to AZD1222 COVID-19 vaccine. TCRdb's copy holds only in-frame clones and misses some; the assay was immunoSEQ multiplex PCR. The data hold tens of thousands of clones, with roughly 90% observed a single time. The sequencing used peripheral blood, collected on day 0 of AZD1222 vaccination. These TCRs come from an adult in good health.

The chain is built from TRBV5-1 and TRBJ2-5, with 10 bases identical to TRBD1. Germline loops: CDR1 SGHRS, CDR2 YFSETQ. The V segment lost 2 bases and the J segment 3 bases; nucleotides outside the gene matches: 1. The CDR3 covers 14 residues. DNA of the CDR3: TGCGCCAGCAGCTTTGGACAGGGGGAAGAGACCCAGTACTTC. It translates to CASSFGQGEETQYF.

The chain uses TRBV30 and TRBJ1-3, with D tentatively TRBD1 (6 bases). The CDR3 consists of 16 residues. Deletions cut 3 bases from V and 0 bases from J, with 15 bases between. In germline, CDR1 is GTSNPN, CDR2 SVGIG (reference sequence). CDR3 sequence: CAWSPGQGSSGNTIYF. The CDR3 DNA reads TGTGCCTGGAGCCCGGGGCAGGGGAGCTCTGGAAACACCATATATTTT.

The chain links TRBV7-2 to TRBJ1-3; no clear D gene. This CDR3 comprises 16 residues. CDR1 is SGHTA, CDR2 FQGNSA, per germline. The ends were cut back, 5 bases at V and 0 bases at J, with 14 bases in the middle. CDR3 nucleotide sequence: TGTGCCAGCAGCCCCCGGGGTCAGACCTCTGGAAACACCATATATTTT. This gives the protein CASSPRGQTSGNTIYF.

This CDR3 reads CASAQGAGEQFF. Written as DNA, the CDR3 is TGTGCCAGCGCCCAGGGGGCGGGTGAGCAGTTCTTC. J is TRBJ2-1 and V is TRBV6-4, with 8 bases aligning to TRBD1. The CDR3 loop spans 12 amino acids. V shed 8 bases, J shed 9 bases, and the junction held 6 bases outside the gene matches. CDR1 is MRHNA, CDR2 SNTAGT, per germline.

This clone was counted once. The rearrangement links TRBV27 to TRBJ1-3; 9 positions match TRBD1. This CDR3 comprises 14 residues. J gave up 0 bases and V 6 bases, and 0 bases lay outside the gene matches. Looked up from germline, CDR1 is MNHEY and CDR2 is SMNVEV (reference sequence). CDR3 nucleotides: TGTGCCAGCAGGGGACAGGGCTCTGGAAACACCATATATTTT. Amino acids: CASRGQGSGNTIYF.

This clone is a singleton in its sample. V is TRBV7-2 and J is TRBJ2-2; possible D gene TRBD1, 7 bases. The germline V and J ends were trimmed by 8 bases and 0 bases, with 10 bases remaining between them. Germline loops: CDR1 SGHTA, CDR2 FQGNSA. The CDR3 contains 14 residues. CDR3 in amino acids: CASRGTANTGELFF. CDR3 coding DNA: TGTGCCAGCCGCGGGACAGCGAACACCGGGGAGCTGTTTTTT.

V usage is TRBV18 and J usage is TRBJ1-1; no reliable D call. V was pared by 2 bases and J by 1 base, with 8 bases between. Germline CDR1 is KGHSH and CDR2 is LQKENI. The CDR3 length is 14 residues. The CDR3 coding sequence is TGTGCCAGCTCACCAGTACGGCAGAACACTGAAGCTTTCTTT. The encoded protein is CASSPVRQNTEAFF.

This chain uses TRBV30 with TRBJ1-2; D gene ambiguous. V gave up 1 base and J gave up 8 bases, with 14 bases separating them. The CDR3 spans 13 residues. From germline, CDR1 is GTSNPN and CDR2 SVGIG (reference sequence). CDR3 loop: CAWSGLQFQGYTF. In DNA form, the CDR3 reads TGTGCCTGGAGTGGTCTCCAGTTTCAGGGCTACACCTTC.

This chain joins TRBV9 and TRBJ2-7; 9 bases align to TRBD1. There are 13 residues in the CDR3. Germline CDR1 reads SGDLS; CDR2 reads YYNGEE. The junction had 5 bases not matched to a gene; V was cut back by 4 bases and J by 6 bases. The CDR3 loop reads CASSLGQGIEQYF. The CDR3 DNA reads as TGTGCCAGCAGCCTAGGACAGGGGATCGAGCAGTACTTC.

The chain combines TRBV28 with TRBJ1-4; D might be TRBD1 (6 bases). V was clipped by 3 bases and J by 10 bases, with 12 bases between them. The CDR3 contains 13 residues. Germline lookup yields CDR1 MDHEN and CDR2 SYDVKM. In nucleotides, the CDR3 is TGTGCCAGCAGTTTCGGGGGCCGGGGAAAACTGTTTTTT. It encodes CASSFGGRGKLFF. The whole variable domain, remainder taken from reference TRBV28 and TRBJ1-4, is DVKVTQSSRYLVKRTGEKVFLECVQDMDHENMFWYRQDPGLGLRLIYFSYDVKMKEKGDIPEGYSVSREKKERFSLILESASTNQTSMYLCASSFGGRGKLFFGSGTQLSVL.

V usage is TRBV3-1 (or the pseudogene TRBV3-2) and J usage is TRBJ2-3, with D unresolved. From germline, CDR1 is LGHDT and CDR2 YNNKEL (reference sequence). This CDR3 comprises 16 residues. The germline V and J ends were trimmed by 5 bases and 5 bases, with 20 bases remaining between them. The CDR3 sequence is CASSISLPVMQDTQYF. As DNA, the CDR3 is TGTGCCAGCAGCATCTCACTTCCTGTCATGCAAGATACGCAGTATTTT.

The chain employs TRBV5-1 and TRBJ1-2, with TRBD1 identical over 8 bases. In germline, CDR1 is SGHRS, CDR2 YFSETQ. The length of the CDR3 is 14 residues. Losses at the gene ends were 4 bases for V and 8 bases for J; bases not matched to a gene: 10. The CDR3 DNA sequence: TGCGCCAGCAGCCTAAGGACAGGGACGGAGGGCTACACCTTC. Translated, it gives CASSLRTGTEGYTF.

V usage is TRBV19 and J usage is TRBJ2-1, with D perhaps TRBD1 (6 bases). The V gene lost 8 bases and the J gene lost 7 bases, with 18 bases spanning the gap. This CDR3 contains 14 residues. Looked up from germline, CDR1 is LNHDA and CDR2 is SQIVND (reference sequence). CDR3 bases: TGTGCCAGTCGCCTCGGACAGCACCAGAATGAGCAGTTCTTC. Encoded protein: CASRLGQHQNEQFF.

This clone was detected only once. The rearrangement links TRBV5-6 to TRBJ1-5; weak D call: TRBD1 (6 bases). This CDR3 has 15 residues. With 2 bases removed from V and 5 bases from J, the gap between germline ends came to 14 bases. Germline CDR1 is SGHDT and CDR2 is YYEEEE. CDR3 nucleotide sequence: TGTGCCAGCAGCTTTCTACAGGGAAGGGATCAGCCCCAGCATTTT. Translating gives CASSFLQGRDQPQHF.

The V and J genes are TRBV6-1 and TRBJ1-4, with a possible D match to TRBD1 (6 bases). The V end was cut by 2 bases, the J end by 7 bases, with 14 bases between. The CDR3 sequence is 15 residues long. From germline, CDR1 is MNHNS and CDR2 SASEGT. The CDR3 coding sequence is TGTGCCAGCAGTGAAAGTGGACAGAGGGGTGAAAAACTGTTTTTT. The encoded protein is CASSESGQRGEKLFF.

V and J are TRBV7-2 and TRBJ2-1, with D unclear. CDR1 is SGHTA and CDR2 is FQGNSA in the germline V gene. The CDR3 has 15 amino acids. Trimming cost V 5 bases and J 4 bases, with 15 bases left between them. CDR3 nucleotide sequence: TGTGCCAGCAGCCCTCATCTTAACCGGTACAATGAGCAGTTCTTC. This translates into CASSPHLNRYNEQFF.

J is TRBJ2-7 and V is TRBV18; possibly TRBD1 or TRBD2 for D (5 bases each). Trimming pared 6 bases from V and 7 bases from J, leaving 25 bases between. The CDR3 is 16 amino acids. Germline V gene sequence: CDR1 KGHSH, CDR2 LQKENI. CDR3 DNA sequence: TGTGCCAGCTCTCTTCCGGGACCGGGTACATTCCATGAGCAGTACTTC. It translates to CASSLPGPGTFHEQYF.

The gene calls are TRBV20-1 and TRBJ1-6; D unclear. The length of the CDR3 is 13 residues. V lost 3 bases and J lost 10, with 13 bases in between. CDR1 and CDR2 from the germline V gene are DFQATT and SNEGSKA (reference sequence). CDR3 sequence: CSASAIYDSPLHF. In nucleotides, the CDR3 is TGCAGTGCTAGTGCCATATACGACTCACCCCTCCACTTT.

The chain carries TRBV20-1 and TRBJ1-2; D gene unclear. Looked up from germline, CDR1 is DFQATT and CDR2 is SNEGSKA (reference sequence). With 3 bases removed from V and 8 bases from J, the gap between germline ends came to 22 bases. The CDR3 has 15 residues. CDR3 loop: CSASRNSAGGIGYTF. In nucleotides, the CDR3 is TGCAGTGCTAGTAGAAATAGTGCAGGAGGAATAGGCTACACCTTC.